The next 20 T cell receptor beta chains were all read from a single sample in a study of human T cells and chemical hapten exposure. Via MiXCR, TCRdb re-called the RACE reads, giving one row per CDR3 protein. The sample has about 110,000 distinct CDR3 sequences; 9.5% to 11% are singletons. The time point was: patch test 1, 2 weeks after DPC sensitization. Treatment indicated: therapeutic diphenylcyclopropenone sensitization with weekly scalp DPC. Sequences were derived from whole blood, sampled in connection with sensitization to the hapten diphenylcyclopropenone (DPC). These receptors were taken from a woman in her forties with alopecia areata. Some clones in this sample may be carry-over from other donors' samples.

This clonotype was detected many times. The chain employs TRBV19 and TRBJ2-5; the match to TRBD2 covers 8 bases. Germline trimming cut 7 bases from V and 4 bases from J; bases unmatched to any gene: 8. The CDR3 contains 14 residues. The germline CDR1 and CDR2 sequences are LNHDA and SQIVND (reference sequence). DNA of the CDR3: TGTGCCAGTAACACGGGAGGGGAGCGAGAGACCCAGTACTTC. Its translation: CASNTGGERETQYF.

Only a few counts were recorded for this clonotype. CDR3 in DNA: TGTGCCATCAGTGAAAGGGGGACAGGCTCTAACTATGGCTACACCTTC. Translating it yields CAISERGTGSNYGYTF. The chain employs TRBV10-3 and TRBJ1-2; 8 positions agree with TRBD1. V trimming: 3 bases; J trimming: 0 bases; junction bases outside the gene matches: 6. From germline, CDR1 is ENHRY and CDR2 SYGVKD. CDR3 length: 16 residues.

This clonotype was observed a few times. For the CDR3, the DNA is TGTGCCAGCAGCTTGGCACCCTCTAGGACCCCCTCGGAGACCCAGTACTTC. This codes for CASSLAPSRTPSETQYF. The genes are TRBV7-2 and TRBJ2-5, with D unresolved. The CDR3 is made up of 17 amino acids. CDR1 is SGHTA, CDR2 FQGNSA, per germline. Trimming removed 3 bases at V and 5 bases at J, with 22 bases between. Complete variable domain (other parts from reference TRBV7-2 and TRBJ2-5): GAGVSQSPSNKVTEKGKDVELRCDPISGHTALYWYRQSLGQGLEFLIYFQGNSAPDKSGLPSDRFSAERTGGSVSTLTIQRTQQEDSAVYLCASSLAPSRTPSETQYFGPGTRLLVL.

This sequence joins TRBV6-5 and TRBJ2-4, with no clear D. Germline CDR1 reads MNHEY; CDR2 reads SVGAGI. The CDR3 loop spans 14 amino acids. With 6 bases removed from V and 6 bases from J, the gap between germline ends came to 15 bases. The CDR3 bases are TGTGCCAGCAGCAAGACTCCATTCGGAAACATTCAGTACTTC. Translating gives CASSKTPFGNIQYF.

This clonotype was seen a few times. The rearrangement links TRBV6-6 to TRBJ2-3; D perhaps matches TRBD1 (6 bases). CDR1 is MNHNY, CDR2 SVGAGI, per germline (reference sequence). Trimming pared 2 bases from V and 2 bases from J, leaving 8 bases between. The length of the CDR3 is 14 residues. Here the CDR3 reads CASSYGQNTDTQYF. The CDR3, as DNA: TGTGCCAGCAGTTACGGACAGAACACAGATACGCAGTATTTT.

The CDR3 DNA follows: TGTGCCAGCAGTTCGCACTCACGGAACACTGAAGCTTTCTTT. This sequence encodes CASSSHSRNTEAFF. The chain links TRBV6-2 or TRBV6-3 to TRBJ1-1, with D unresolved. Germline values: CDR1 MNHEY, CDR2 SVGEGT. The V gene lost 4 bases and the J gene lost 1 base, with 10 bases spanning the gap. This CDR3 spans 14 amino acids.

V is TRBV3-1 and J is TRBJ1-4; D gene ambiguous. V was shortened by 3 bases and J by 1 base, with 9 bases between the two germline ends. CDR1 is LGHDT, CDR2 YNNKEL, per germline (reference sequence). The CDR3 length is 15 residues. The CDR3 nucleotides read TGTGCCAGCAGCCAGAGGGCCCGAACTAATGAAAAACTGTTTTTT. It translates to CASSQRARTNEKLFF.

In its sample, this clonotype was seen many times. V gene TRBV19 combines with J gene TRBJ1-5, with a weak D call TRBD1 (5 bases). CDR1 is LNHDA, CDR2 SQIVND, per germline (reference sequence). CDR3 length: 16 amino acids. The V end lost 10 bases, the J end lost 4 bases, and 23 bases lay between the germline ends. The CDR3 protein is CATGRGPGMDNQPQHF. For the CDR3, the DNA is TGTGCCACCGGGAGGGGCCCCGGTATGGATAATCAGCCCCAGCATTTT.

This clonotype has at least ten counts. The chain joins TRBV27 to TRBJ2-2; D unclear. Per the germline V gene, CDR1 is MNHEY and CDR2 is SMNVEV (reference sequence). Trimming took off 4 bases at V and 0 bases at J, with 6 bases between the two ends. This CDR3 comprises 14 residues. In DNA, the CDR3 is TGTGCCAGCAGTTCGAGATCGAACACCGGGGAGCTGTTTTTT. Protein sequence: CASSSRSNTGELFF.

This clonotype was detected only a few times. CDR3 loop: CARQGFPINTGELFF. CDR3 bases: TGTGCCAGACAGGGTTTCCCTATAAACACCGGGGAGCTGTTTTTT. The V call is TRBV27, the J call TRBJ2-2, with D possibly TRBD1 on 6 matching bases. V lost 9 bases and J lost 2, with 16 bases in between. CDR1 MNHEY and CDR2 SMNVEV come from the germline V gene (reference sequence). The CDR3 runs 15 residues.

This clonotype was counted ten times or more. V and J are TRBV12-3 or TRBV12-4 and TRBJ2-3; D possibly corresponds to TRBD1 (5 bases). This CDR3 region has 15 residues. Trimming pared 7 bases from V and 1 base from J, leaving 15 bases between. This CDR3 reads CASTPTVPGTDTQYF. CDR3 DNA: TGTGCCAGCACCCCGACAGTCCCTGGCACAGATACGCAGTATTTT.

V usage is TRBV10-3 and J usage is TRBJ1-1, with TRBD1 matching over 8 bases. Looked up from germline, CDR1 is ENHRY and CDR2 is SYGVKD. The CDR3 loop spans 14 amino acids. The V and J ends lost 4 bases and 1 base, in that order; junction bases with no gene match: 2. The CDR3 nucleotides are TGTGCCATCAGTGGGACAGGGAGGAACACTGAAGCTTTCTTT. This encodes CAISGTGRNTEAFF.

This clonotype was seen ten or more times. The J gene is TRBJ2-3, the V gene TRBV7-2, with D uncertain. The CDR3 extends over 14 amino acids. Deletions cut 1 base from V and 1 base from J, with 6 bases between. The germline V gene has CDR1 SGHTA and CDR2 FQGNSA. This CDR3 reads CASSLVTGTDTQYF. CDR3 in DNA: TGTGCCAGCAGCTTAGTTACTGGCACAGATACGCAGTATTTT.

This clonotype was seen a few times. The chain combines TRBV6-2 or TRBV6-3 with TRBJ1-5, with D possibly TRBD1 on 6 matching bases. Germline loops: CDR1 MNHEY, CDR2 SVGEGT. Trimming cost V 2 bases and J 6 bases, with 17 bases left between them. The CDR3 runs to 16 residues. The CDR3 DNA is TGTGCCAGCAGTTACGCTTTCTGGGGGGCTGGTCAGCCCCAGCATTTT. This sequence encodes CASSYAFWGAGQPQHF.

This clonotype appeared many times. This chain uses TRBV7-9 with TRBJ2-1; TRBD2 agrees at 12 bases. This CDR3 is 13 amino acids long. The V gene's germline CDR1 is SEHNR and CDR2 FQNEAQ (reference sequence). Unmatched junction bases numbered 1, after V lost 3 bases and J lost 10 bases. DNA of the CDR3: TGTGCCAGCAGCTTTGGGACTAGCGGGGAGCAGTTCTTC. As protein: CASSFGTSGEQFF.

In this sample, this clonotype turned up many times. The chain is built from TRBV28 and TRBJ2-5; possibly TRBD2 for D (6 bases). Trimming took 8 bases from V and 1 from J, leaving 14 bases between them. CDR3 length: 14 residues. Germline CDR1 and CDR2: MDHEN and SYDVKM. DNA of the CDR3: TGTGCCAGCGAGTCCAGCGGGTCCCAAGAGACCCAGTACTTC. It codes for CASESSGSQETQYF. Drawing the rest from reference TRBV28 and TRBJ2-5, the complete variable domain is DVKVTQSSRYLVKRTGEKVFLECVQDMDHENMFWYRQDPGLGLRLIYFSYDVKMKEKGDIPEGYSVSREKKERFSLILESASTNQTSMYLCASESSGSQETQYFGPGTRLLVL.

Only a few counts were recorded for this clonotype. The rearrangement uses TRBV4-3 and TRBJ2-2; TRBD1 is a possible D gene (6 bases). Germline assignment: CDR1 LGHNA and CDR2 YSLEER. The CDR3 runs to 17 residues. V dropped 1 base and J dropped 2 bases, with 14 bases sitting between them. CDR3 sequence reads: CASSQGRTERNTGELFF. The CDR3 bases are TGCGCCAGCAGCCAAGGTCGGACAGAAAGAAACACCGGGGAGCTGTTTTTT.

This clonotype has ten or more counts. The chain has TRBV5-1 and TRBJ2-1; D might be TRBD1 or TRBD2, each matching 5 bases. This CDR3 region has 16 residues. Germline loops: CDR1 SGHRS, CDR2 YFSETQ. The V and J ends lost 5 bases and 0 bases respectively, with 15 bases between them. The CDR3, as DNA: TGCGCCAGCAGGTTCGATGGGGGTCTCTCCTACAATGAGCAGTTCTTC. As protein: CASRFDGGLSYNEQFF.

This clonotype turned up a few times. The genes are TRBV25-1 and TRBJ2-3; TRBD2 aligns across 7 bases. From germline, CDR1 is MGHDK and CDR2 SYGVNS. There are 11 residues in the CDR3. The V gene end was trimmed by 3 bases and the J gene end by 10 bases; junction bases not matched to a gene: 1. CDR3 nucleotide sequence: TGTGCCAGCAGTGAGGCGGGGGCGCAGTATTTT. This translates into CASSEAGAQYF.

The J gene is TRBJ2-2, the V gene TRBV25-1, with 11 bases matching TRBD2. The CDR3 totals 14 residues. Germline CDR1 MGHDK, CDR2 SYGVNS. V gave up 5 bases and J gave up 6 bases; unmatched junction bases: 2. The CDR3 here is CASSLAGGSGELFF. The CDR3 coding sequence is TGTGCCAGCAGTCTAGCGGGAGGATCCGGGGAGCTGTTTTTT. Together with reference TRBV25-1 and TRBJ2-2, the CDR3 gives the full variable domain: EADIYQTPRYLVIGTGKKITLECSQTMGHDKMYWYQQDPGMELHLIHYSYGVNSTEKGDLSSESTVSRIRTEHFPLTLESARPSHTSQYLCASSLAGGSGELFFGEGSRLTVL.